Following are 23 T cell receptor beta chains from one sample sequenced in a study of human T cells and chemical hapten exposure. TCRdb analysed the RACE reads with MiXCR anew, one entry per CDR3 protein. Of about 350,000 distinct CDR3 sequences in the sample, 5% to 6.5% are singletons; the top ten hold around 8%. The time point denotes: pre-sensitization, week 0. This sample's treatment: therapeutic diphenylcyclopropenone sensitization with weekly scalp DPC. Source: whole blood, taken in connection with sensitization to the hapten diphenylcyclopropenone (DPC). These receptors were obtained from a woman aged 18-29 years with alopecia areata. Some clones in this sample may be carry-over from other donors' samples.

The table lists this clonotype with many counts. The chain recombines TRBV5-4 with TRBJ1-1; TRBD1 might be the D (5 bases). Germline-derived CDR1 and CDR2 are SGHNT and YYREEE (reference sequence). The CDR3 runs 15 residues. With 4 bases removed from V and 0 bases from J, the gap between germline ends came to 13 bases. The DNA for the CDR3 is TGTGCCAGCAGCCCTAGGGACCTGATGAACACTGAAGCTTTCTTT. This encodes CASSPRDLMNTEAFF.

This clonotype was counted a few times. The chain joins TRBV9 to TRBJ2-3; 7 positions match TRBD2. CDR3 length: 14 amino acids. Losses at the gene ends were 1 base for V and 6 bases for J; bases not matched to a gene: 5. CDR1 is SGDLS, CDR2 YYNGEE, per germline. In nucleotides, the CDR3 is TGTGCCAGCAGCGTACAGGGAGGGTCGGATACGCAGTATTTT. Translated, it gives CASSVQGGSDTQYF.

The chain joins TRBV20-1 to TRBJ1-2; a possible D gene is TRBD1 (5 bases). With 6 bases removed from V and 3 bases from J, the gap between germline ends came to 17 bases. Germline CDR1 is DFQATT and CDR2 is SNEGSKA (reference sequence). This CDR3 contains 14 residues. CDR3 protein: CSANPKGRDYGYTF. CDR3 coding DNA: TGCAGTGCCAACCCTAAGGGGCGGGACTATGGCTACACCTTC.

This clonotype was seen at least ten times. V usage is TRBV7-9 and J usage is TRBJ2-4; TRBD2 matches at 7 bases. The CDR3 spans 13 residues. Per the germline V gene, CDR1 is SEHNR and CDR2 is FQNEAQ (reference sequence). Trimming took 4 bases from V and 7 from J; bases not matched to a gene: 4. The CDR3 nucleotides are TGTGCCAGCAGCTGGGGAGGGGAGAACATTCAGTACTTC. Translating gives CASSWGGENIQYF.

This clonotype was seen many times. CDR3 sequence (DNA): TGTGCCAGCAGTTTACTCTACAGGCCCACGAACACTGAAGCTTTCTTT. This translates into CASSLLYRPTNTEAFF. The V gene is TRBV28, the J gene TRBJ1-1; a weak D match, TRBD1 (5 bases). The V end lost 2 bases, the J end lost 1 base, and 14 bases lay between the germline ends. There are 16 residues in the CDR3. CDR1 is MDHEN, CDR2 SYDVKM, per germline.

V usage is TRBV11-1 and J usage is TRBJ1-1; possibly TRBD1 for D (5 bases). Per the germline V gene, CDR1 is SGHAT and CDR2 is FQDESV (reference sequence). V lost 2 bases and J lost 1, with 11 bases in between. There are 15 residues in the CDR3. The CDR3 loop is CASSLYGDSNTEAFF. CDR3 DNA: TGTGCCAGCAGCTTATACGGGGACTCGAACACTGAAGCTTTCTTT.

As concerns this clonotype: This may arise from a read error, as a much more abundant clone is one base away. V gene TRBV7-3 combines with J gene TRBJ1-2; D is perhaps TRBD1 (6 bases). The CDR3 has 16 residues. Germline V gene sequence: CDR1 SGHTA, CDR2 FQGTGA. The CDR3 region has the DNA TGTGCCAGCAGCTCAGGGGACGGGCCCCTTGACTATGACTACACCTTC. Amino acids: CASSSGDGPLDYDYTF.

This sequence joins TRBV5-6 and TRBJ2-5; 7 nucleotides match TRBD2. After removal of 4 bases from V and 4 bases from J, the junction contained 16 bases not matched to a gene. Germline CDR1 SGHDT, CDR2 YYEEEE. The CDR3 is made up of 17 amino acids. The CDR3 coding sequence is TGTGCCAGCAGCCCGACTCGCGGGGGTTATTTGGGAGAGACCCAGTACTTC. It encodes CASSPTRGGYLGETQYF.

In its sample, this clonotype was seen many times. The J gene is TRBJ2-6, the V gene TRBV5-5, with D unresolved. Germline CDR1 reads SGHKS; CDR2 reads YYEKEE (reference sequence). Deletions cut 6 bases from V and 0 bases from J, with 19 bases between. The CDR3 is 18 amino acids. The CDR3 reads CASTPTSGSLSGANVLTF. The CDR3, as DNA: TGTGCCAGCACCCCCACGAGTGGCAGCCTCTCTGGGGCCAACGTCCTGACTTTC.

V is TRBV27 and J is TRBJ1-5; D is ambiguous. V was pared by 2 bases and J by 0 bases, with 8 bases between. In germline, CDR1 is MNHEY, CDR2 SMNVEV (reference sequence). CDR3 size: 15 residues. The CDR3 nucleotides read TGTGCCAGCAGTTTACATACGGATAGCAATCAGCCCCAGCATTTT. Translation: CASSLHTDSNQPQHF.

This clonotype was seen more than once but under ten times. DNA of the CDR3: TGCAGTGTTCTTTTCGAGCGGGGGAGAACAGATACGCAGTATTTT. It specifies CSVLFERGRTDTQYF. The chain employs TRBV20-1 and TRBJ2-3; 8 bases are shared with TRBD2. V shed 7 bases and J 3 bases; nucleotides not matched to a gene: 12. There are 15 residues in the CDR3. The germline CDR1 and CDR2 sequences are DFQATT and SNEGSKA (reference sequence).

The V call is TRBV20-1, the J call TRBJ2-7; no clear D. The V gene's germline CDR1 is DFQATT and CDR2 SNEGSKA (reference sequence). V dropped 6 bases and J dropped 0 bases, with 18 bases sitting between them. This CDR3 has 15 residues. The CDR3 reads CSADGPGRISYEQYF. The CDR3 DNA is TGCAGTGCCGACGGACCGGGCAGGATCTCCTACGAGCAGTACTTC.

The chain joins TRBV7-3 to TRBJ1-1, with a possible D match to TRBD1 (5 bases). The CDR3 consists of 14 residues. V lost 5 bases, J lost 7 bases, and 17 bases lay in between. CDR1 is SGHTA, CDR2 FQGTGA, per germline. CDR3 protein: CASSPYGGYSEAFF. CDR3 coding DNA: TGTGCCAGCAGCCCCTATGGGGGGTACAGTGAAGCTTTCTTT.

There are many counts of this clonotype. This chain connects TRBV12-3 or TRBV12-4 to TRBJ1-6; maybe TRBD1 (6 bases). V was trimmed by 8 bases and J by 6 bases, leaving 14 bases between them. The CDR3 loop spans 14 amino acids. CDR3 bases: TGTGCCAGCCGCCCTTGGGGGGCTAATTCACCCCTCCACTTT. Its translation is CASRPWGANSPLHF.

V and J are TRBV3-1 and TRBJ1-1; D call uncertain. In germline, CDR1 is LGHDT, CDR2 YNNKEL (reference sequence). The CDR3 consists of 13 residues. V shed 2 bases and J shed 10 bases, with 14 bases lying between them. The CDR3 DNA is TGTGCCAGCAGCCAATCGATCCGCGGAACAGCTTTCTTT. This codes for CASSQSIRGTAFF.

This clonotype has at least ten counts. V is TRBV5-1 and J is TRBJ2-2; D may be TRBD1 or TRBD2 (5 bases each). This CDR3 contains 15 residues. V lost 5 bases, J lost 1 base, and 12 bases lay in between. CDR1 is SGHRS, CDR2 YFSETQ, per germline. CDR3 bases: TGCGCCAGCAGTGAGAAGGGACGGAACACCGGGGAGCTGTTTTTT. It codes for CASSEKGRNTGELFF.

In its sample, this clonotype was seen a few times. The J gene is TRBJ2-1, the V gene TRBV5-6, with 12 bases lining up with TRBD1. The CDR3 extends over 15 amino acids. Germline assignment: CDR1 SGHDT and CDR2 YYEEEE. The J segment lost 15 bases and the V segment lost 0 bases, leaving 10 bases of the junction unmatched. The CDR3 is CASSLAWDRGRVLFF. Written as DNA, the CDR3 is TGTGCCAGCAGCTTGGCGTGGGACAGGGGGCGCGTACTGTTCTTC.

This clonotype was seen many times. V is TRBV7-2 and J is TRBJ2-3, with a possible D match to TRBD2 (6 bases). The CDR3 is 15 amino acids. Germline CDR1 SGHTA, CDR2 FQGNSA. The V end lost 5 bases, the J end lost 0 bases, and 12 bases lay between the germline ends. The CDR3 bases are TGTGCCAGCAGCGTAGACAGCGGGAGCACAGATACGCAGTATTTT. This sequence encodes CASSVDSGSTDTQYF.

The chain is built from TRBV4-2 and TRBJ1-1; TRBD1 matches 9 bases. With 1 base clipped from V and 11 bases from J, the junction kept 8 bases outside the gene matches. This CDR3 has 14 residues. The germline CDR1 and CDR2 sequences are LGHNA and YNFKEQ. The CDR3 DNA is TGTGCCAGCAGCCAAGTGGCGGGACAGGGTGGGGCTTTCTTT. This sequence encodes CASSQVAGQGGAFF.

The CDR3 DNA reads as TGTGCCAGCAGTGAAGCCATTGGATACACCGGGGAGCTGTTTTTT. This codes for CASSEAIGYTGELFF. The rearrangement joins TRBV2 to TRBJ2-2; D ambiguous. Looked up from germline, CDR1 is SNHLY and CDR2 is FYNNEI. With 0 bases removed from V and 3 bases from J, the gap between germline ends came to 8 bases. The CDR3 covers 15 residues.

The chain couples TRBV7-2 to TRBJ1-5; D not resolved. Germline CDR1 and CDR2: SGHTA and FQGNSA. V was trimmed by 1 base and J by 9 bases, leaving 10 bases between them. The CDR3 is made up of 13 amino acids. CDR3 in DNA: TGTGCCAGCAGCTTAGGCTTGATAGGGCCCCAGCATTTT. It specifies CASSLGLIGPQHF.

The V call is TRBV7-2, the J call TRBJ2-5, with D possibly TRBD1 on 5 matching bases. The V end was cut by 1 base, the J end by 0 bases, with 15 bases between. Germline V gene data show CDR1 as SGHTA and CDR2 as FQGNSA. The CDR3 is 17 residues long. The CDR3 DNA reads TGTGCCAGCAGCTTAGAAAACCTACAGGACGACCAAGAGACCCAGTACTTC. Its protein product is CASSLENLQDDQETQYF. The full variable domain, its missing parts supplied by reference TRBV7-2 and TRBJ2-5, is GAGVSQSPSNKVTEKGKDVELRCDPISGHTALYWYRQSLGQGLEFLIYFQGNSAPDKSGLPSDRFSAERTGGSVSTLTIQRTQQEDSAVYLCASSLENLQDDQETQYFGPGTRLLVL.

The table lists this clonotype with a few counts. The chain links TRBV7-9 to TRBJ1-3; maybe TRBD1 (6 bases). Germline V gives CDR1 SEHNR, CDR2 FQNEAQ (reference sequence). V was clipped by 5 bases and J by 2 bases, with 22 bases between them. The CDR3 runs 18 residues. The CDR3 loop is CASSLPRAGEITGNTIYF. The CDR3 DNA reads TGTGCCAGCAGCCTCCCCCGCGCAGGGGAGATTACTGGAAACACCATATATTTT.